This T cell receptor beta chain comes out of a study of T cells in localized non-small cell lung cancer. Overall study findings and caveats: Heterogeneity is still possible, as just one tumor region was sequenced. Uninvolved adjacent lung had more T cell clonality than any other tissue, topping tumor. In adjacent lung appeared a median around 55 of the top 100 tumor clones.

Worth noting for this clone: The antigen remains unidentified.

Some clones are missing from TCRdb's copy, which holds only in-frame ones; the method was immunoSEQ multiplex PCR. The sample has approximately 1,400 clones, approximately 25% seen once. This CDR3 region has 16 residues. Germline CDR1 is SGDLS and CDR2 is YYNGEE. V was pared by 0 bases and J by 1 base, with 6 bases of the junction left unmatched. The chain combines TRBV9 with TRBJ1-1; 7 bases line up with TRBD1. The TCR originated in a man between 18 and 49 years old with stage II lung adenocarcinoma. Source: normal lung tissue next to the tumor, taken before any cancer treatment. CDR3 amino acids: CASSVAAGTANTEAFF. The CDR3 coding sequence is TGTGCCAGCAGCGTAGCAGCCGGGACAGCGAACACTGAAGCTTTCTTT.